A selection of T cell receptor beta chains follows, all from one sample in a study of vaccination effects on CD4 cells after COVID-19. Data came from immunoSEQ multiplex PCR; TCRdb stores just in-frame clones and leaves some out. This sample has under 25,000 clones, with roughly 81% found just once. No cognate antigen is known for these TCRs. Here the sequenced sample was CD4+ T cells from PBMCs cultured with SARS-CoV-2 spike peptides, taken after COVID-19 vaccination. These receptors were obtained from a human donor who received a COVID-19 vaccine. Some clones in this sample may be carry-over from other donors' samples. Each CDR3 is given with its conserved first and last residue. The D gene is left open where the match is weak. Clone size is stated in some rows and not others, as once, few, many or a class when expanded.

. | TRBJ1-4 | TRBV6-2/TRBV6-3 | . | CASSYGDRNEKLFF | TGTGCCAGCAGTTACGGGGACCGAAATGAAAAACTGTTTTTT
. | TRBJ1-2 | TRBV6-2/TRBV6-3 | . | CASSYPLTLQGYTF | TGTGCCAGCAGTTACCCCCTAACCCTCCAAGGCTACACCTTC
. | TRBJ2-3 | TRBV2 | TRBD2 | CASSRLAENTDTQYF | TGTGCCAGCAGCCGACTAGCGGAGAACACAGATACGCAGTATTTT
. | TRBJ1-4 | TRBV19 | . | CASSIRTGNEKLFF | TGTGCCAGTAGTATACGGACGGGTAATGAAAAACTGTTTTTT
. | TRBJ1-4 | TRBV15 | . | CATSRPGTKLFF | TGTGCCACCAGCAGACCGGGGACCAAACTGTTTTTT
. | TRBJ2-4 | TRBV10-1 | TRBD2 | CASSVRWGGGKNIQYF | TGCGCCAGCAGTGTCAGGTGGGGGGGTGGCAAAAACATTCAGTACTTC
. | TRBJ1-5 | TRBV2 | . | CASTRGMENQPQHF | TGTGCCAGCACGCGGGGAATGGAGAATCAGCCCCAGCATTTT
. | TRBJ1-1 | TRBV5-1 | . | CASSFERNTEAFF | TGCGCCAGCAGCTTCGAGAGGAACACTGAAGCTTTCTTT
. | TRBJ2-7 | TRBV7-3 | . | CASSFGQGREQYF | TGTGCCAGCAGCTTTGGGCAGGGCCGTGAGCAGTACTTC
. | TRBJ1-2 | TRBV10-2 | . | CASSESGWYGYTF | TGCGCCAGCAGTGAGTCGGGTTGGTATGGCTACACCTTC
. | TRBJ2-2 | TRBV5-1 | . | CASSFGGGTGELFF | TGCGCCAGCAGCTTTGGGGGCGGCACCGGGGAGCTGTTTTTT
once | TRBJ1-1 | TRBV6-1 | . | CASSVDFGRTNTEAFF | TGTGCCAGCAGTGTCGACTTCGGGCGGACGAACACTGAAGCTTTCTTT
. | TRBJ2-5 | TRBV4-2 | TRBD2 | CASSQGTSPEGTQYF | TGTGCCAGCAGCCAAGGGACTAGCCCCGAGGGGACCCAGTACTTC
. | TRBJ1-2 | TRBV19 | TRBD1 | CASGSVGTGTYYGYTF | TGTGCCAGCGGTTCCGTCGGGACAGGAACCTACTATGGCTACACCTTC
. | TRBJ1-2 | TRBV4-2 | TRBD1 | CASSPPGQGSYGYTF | TGTGCCAGCAGCCCGCCGGGACAGGGATCCTATGGCTACACCTTC
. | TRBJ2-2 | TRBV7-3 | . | CASSLRRGSGELFF | TGTGCCAGCAGCTTAAGACGGGGGTCCGGGGAGCTGTTTTTT
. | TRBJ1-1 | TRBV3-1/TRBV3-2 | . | CASSQGGNTEAFF | TGTGCCAGCAGCCAAGGGGGGAACACTGAAGCTTTCTTT
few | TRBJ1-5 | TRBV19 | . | CASSTQRGDYSNQPQHF | TGTGCCAGTAGTACCCAGCGCGGAGACTATAGCAATCAGCCCCAGCATTTT
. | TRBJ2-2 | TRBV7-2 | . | CASSLNGQGTGELFF | TGTGCCAGCAGCTTAAACGGGCAGGGTACCGGGGAGCTGTTTTTT
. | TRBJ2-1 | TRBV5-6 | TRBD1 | CASRWTGNNEQFF | TGTGCCAGCAGATGGACAGGGAACAATGAGCAGTTCTTC
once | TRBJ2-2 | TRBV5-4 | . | CASSAGLPGELFF | TGTGCCAGCAGCGCAGGACTGCCCGGGGAGCTGTTTTTT
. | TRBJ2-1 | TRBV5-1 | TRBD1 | CASSPTRRDRGEGTYNEQFF | TGCGCCAGCAGCCCTACCCGTCGGGACAGGGGGGAGGGTACCTACAATGAGCAGTTCTTC
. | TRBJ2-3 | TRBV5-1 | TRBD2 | CASSPKVAGGSMDTQYF | TGCGCCAGCAGCCCGAAGGTAGCGGGGGGTTCCATGGATACGCAGTATTTT
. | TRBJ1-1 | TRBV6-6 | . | CASSSPNTEAFF | TGTGCCAGCAGTTCTCCGAACACTGAAGCTTTCTTT
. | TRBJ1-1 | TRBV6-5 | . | CASSSTPGAGDTEAFF | TGTGCCAGCAGTTCTACCCCCGGGGCTGGGGACACTGAAGCTTTCTTT
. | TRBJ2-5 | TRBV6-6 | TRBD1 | CASSPPRQGIFEETQYF | TGTGCCAGCAGTCCTCCTCGACAGGGTATTTTTGAAGAGACCCAGTACTTC
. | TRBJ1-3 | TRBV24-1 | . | CATTPGNTIYF | TGTGCCACCACCCCTGGAAACACCATATATTTT
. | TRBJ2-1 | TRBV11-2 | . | CASSSQGYNEQFF | TGTGCCAGCAGCTCCCAGGGCTACAATGAGCAGTTCTTC
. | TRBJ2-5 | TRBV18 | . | CASSPPSQETQYF | TGTGCCAGCTCACCACCTTCACAAGAGACCCAGTACTTC
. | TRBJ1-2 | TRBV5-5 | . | CASSPDSLFYGYTF | TGTGCCAGCAGCCCGGACAGCCTATTCTATGGCTACACCTTC
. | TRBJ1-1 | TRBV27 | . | CASSLFGGNTEAFF | TGTGCCAGCAGTTTATTTGGGGGGAACACTGAAGCTTTCTTT
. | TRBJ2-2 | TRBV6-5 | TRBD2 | CASRSLAGGSGELFF | TGTGCCAGCAGGTCACTAGCGGGGGGGTCCGGGGAGCTGTTTTTT
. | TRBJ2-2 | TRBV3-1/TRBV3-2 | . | CASSRPRGRSTGELFF | TGTGCCAGCAGCCGTCCCCGGGGGCGGTCCACCGGGGAGCTGTTTTTT
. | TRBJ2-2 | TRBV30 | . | CAWRGYAGELFF | TGTGCCTGGAGAGGGTACGCCGGGGAGCTGTTTTTT
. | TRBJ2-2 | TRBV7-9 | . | CASSLGSNTGELFF | TGTGCCAGCAGCCTAGGGAGTAACACCGGGGAGCTGTTTTTT
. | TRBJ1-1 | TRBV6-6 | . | CASRQDTEAFF | TGTGCCAGCAGACAGGACACTGAAGCTTTCTTT
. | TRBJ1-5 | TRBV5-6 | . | CASSLAGAAIISNQPQHF | TGTGCCAGCAGCTTGGCAGGGGCGGCTATCATTAGCAATCAGCCCCAGCATTTT
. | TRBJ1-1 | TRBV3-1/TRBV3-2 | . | CASSQDRQSLTEAFF | TGTGCCAGCAGCCAAGATCGGCAGTCGCTCACTGAAGCTTTCTTT
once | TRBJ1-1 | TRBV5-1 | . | CASSLDQKNTEAFF | TGCGCCAGCAGCTTGGACCAGAAGAACACTGAAGCTTTCTTT
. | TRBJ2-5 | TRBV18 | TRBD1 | CASSPGQGQETQYF | TGTGCCAGCTCACCTGGACAGGGGCAAGAGACCCAGTACTTC